Here is one T cell receptor (beta chain) with its context. Its antigen is undetermined. With 60 Vbeta and 13 Jbeta primers, the PCR was carried out. Some clones are missing from TCRdb's copy, which holds only in-frame ones; the method was immunoSEQ multiplex PCR. This table lists approximately 30,000 clones. The sample comes from a study of cytomegalovirus exposure and HLA in healthy donors. Trimming at V came to 0 bases and at J to 2 bases, leaving 2 bases not matched to a gene. This CDR3 has 14 amino acids. Germline V CDR1 and CDR2: SGDLS, YYNGEE. General observations from the study: Reports indicated that the classifier achieved high specificity and sensitivity in diagnosing cytomegalovirus status. Reportedly, HLA-A and HLA-B alleles of most subjects were accurately predicted from TCR beta.

The J gene is TRBJ2-7, the V gene TRBV9; 7 bases are a match to TRBD2. The sequenced material came from PBMCs. The source is a man in his forties or fifties in good health and CMV-seronegative. The CDR3 DNA is TGTGCCAGCAGCGTAGCTAGCGGCCCCTACGAGCAGTACTTC. This codes for CASSVASGPYEQYF.